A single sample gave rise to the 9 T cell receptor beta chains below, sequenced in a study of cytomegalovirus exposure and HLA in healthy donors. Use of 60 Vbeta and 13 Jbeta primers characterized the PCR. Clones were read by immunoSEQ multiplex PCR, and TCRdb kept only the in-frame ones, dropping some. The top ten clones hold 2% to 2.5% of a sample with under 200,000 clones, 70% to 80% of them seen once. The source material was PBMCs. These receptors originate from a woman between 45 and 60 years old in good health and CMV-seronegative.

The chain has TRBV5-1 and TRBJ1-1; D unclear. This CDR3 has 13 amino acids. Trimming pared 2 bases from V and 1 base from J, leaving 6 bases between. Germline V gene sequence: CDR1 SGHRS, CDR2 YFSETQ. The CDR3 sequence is CASSFGQNTEAFF. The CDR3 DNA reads TGCGCCAGCAGCTTTGGGCAGAACACTGAAGCTTTCTTT.

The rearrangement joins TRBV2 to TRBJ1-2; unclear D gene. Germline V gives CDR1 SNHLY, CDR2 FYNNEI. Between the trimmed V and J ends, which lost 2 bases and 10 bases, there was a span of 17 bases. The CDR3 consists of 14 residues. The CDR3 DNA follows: TGTGCCAGCAGTGAACGGTCGGGAACCGACCACTACACCTTC. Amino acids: CASSERSGTDHYTF.

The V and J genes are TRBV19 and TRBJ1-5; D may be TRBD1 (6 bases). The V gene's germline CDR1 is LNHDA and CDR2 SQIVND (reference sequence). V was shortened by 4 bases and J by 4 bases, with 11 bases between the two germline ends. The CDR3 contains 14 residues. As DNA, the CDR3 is TGTGCCAGTAGTACTTTCGACAGGAATCAGCCCCAGCATTTT. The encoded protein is CASSTFDRNQPQHF.

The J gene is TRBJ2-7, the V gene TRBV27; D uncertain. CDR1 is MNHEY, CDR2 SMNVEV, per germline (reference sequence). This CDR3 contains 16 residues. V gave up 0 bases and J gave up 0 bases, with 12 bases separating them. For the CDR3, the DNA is TGTGCCAGCAGTTTATCCGTCTCAACGAGCTCCTACGAGCAGTACTTC. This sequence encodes CASSLSVSTSSYEQYF.

The CDR3 region is CASSIDGAGNSPLHF. The CDR3 DNA reads TGTGCCAGTAGTATAGATGGGGCTGGGAATTCACCCCTCCACTTT. J is TRBJ1-6 and V is TRBV19; tentative D call: TRBD1 (5 bases). Germline V lookup: CDR1 LNHDA, CDR2 SQIVND (reference sequence). This CDR3 region has 15 residues. V gave up 0 bases and J gave up 7 bases, with 10 bases separating them.

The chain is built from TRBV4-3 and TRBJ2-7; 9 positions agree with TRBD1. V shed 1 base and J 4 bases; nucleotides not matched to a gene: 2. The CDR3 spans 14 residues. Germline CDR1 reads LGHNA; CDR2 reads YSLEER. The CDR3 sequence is CASSQAGTGYEQYF. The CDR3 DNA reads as TGCGCCAGCAGCCAAGCCGGGACAGGGTACGAGCAGTACTTC.

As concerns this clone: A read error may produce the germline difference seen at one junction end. CDR3 loop: CASSRNPGELYF. Written as DNA, the CDR3 is TGTGCCAGCAGTCGGAACCCCGGGGAGCTGTATTTT. The chain couples TRBV28 to TRBJ2-2; weak D call: TRBD2 (5 bases). Germline V CDR1 and CDR2: MDHEN, SYDVKM. The length of the CDR3 is 12 residues.

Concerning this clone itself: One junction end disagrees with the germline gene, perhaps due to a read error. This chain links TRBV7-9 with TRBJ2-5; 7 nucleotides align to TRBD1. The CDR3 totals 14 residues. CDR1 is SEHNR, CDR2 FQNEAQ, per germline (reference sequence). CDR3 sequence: CSSSFLGGVETQYF. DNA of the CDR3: TGTTCCAGCAGCTTTTTAGGGGGCGTGGAGACCCAGTACTTC.

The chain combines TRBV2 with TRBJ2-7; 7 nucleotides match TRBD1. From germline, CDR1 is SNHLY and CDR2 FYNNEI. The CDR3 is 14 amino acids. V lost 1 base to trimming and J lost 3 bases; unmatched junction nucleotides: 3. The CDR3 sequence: CASSEGTGFYEQYF. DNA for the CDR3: TGTGCCAGCAGTGAAGGGACAGGTTTCTACGAGCAGTACTTC.